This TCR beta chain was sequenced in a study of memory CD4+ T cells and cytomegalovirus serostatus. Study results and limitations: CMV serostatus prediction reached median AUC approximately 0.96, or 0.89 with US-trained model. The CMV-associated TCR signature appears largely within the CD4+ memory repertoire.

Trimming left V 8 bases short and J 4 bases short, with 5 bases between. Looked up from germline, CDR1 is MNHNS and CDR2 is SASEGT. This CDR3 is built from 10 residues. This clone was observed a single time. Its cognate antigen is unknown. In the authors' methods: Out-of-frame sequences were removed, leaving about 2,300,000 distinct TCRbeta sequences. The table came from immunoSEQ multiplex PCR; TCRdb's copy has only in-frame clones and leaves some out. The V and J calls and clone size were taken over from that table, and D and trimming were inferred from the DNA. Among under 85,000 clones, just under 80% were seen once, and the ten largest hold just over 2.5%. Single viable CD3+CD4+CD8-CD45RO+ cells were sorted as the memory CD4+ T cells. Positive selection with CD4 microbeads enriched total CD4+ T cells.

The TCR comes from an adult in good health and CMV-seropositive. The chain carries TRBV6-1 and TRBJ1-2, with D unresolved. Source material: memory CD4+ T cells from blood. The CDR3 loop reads CASPRYGYTF. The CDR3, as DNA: TGTGCCAGCCCTCGCTATGGCTACACCTTC.